This TCR beta chain was identified during a study of cytomegalovirus exposure and HLA in healthy donors. Profiling relied on immunoSEQ multiplex PCR, and the TCRdb table lists in-frame clones only, not all of them. Among 120,000 or so clones listed, roughly 90% were seen once. With respect to this clone: Antigen specificity is unknown.

The donors were part of the validation cohort, which consisted of some 120 subjects and was separate from the first cohort of 666 subjects. Findings of the study overall: The study found most TCR sequences rare, yet found some public TCRs in many donors. In vitro experiments confirmed that a few CMV-associated chains were specific for CMV antigens.

The source material was PBMCs. This clonotype originated in a man younger than 40 in good health and CMV-seronegative.

As DNA, the CDR3 is TGTGCCAGCAGCCCCTACCTAGATTCACCCCTCCACTTT. Protein product: CASSPYLDSPLHF. The chain is built from TRBV7-2 and TRBJ1-6; D is unclear. CDR1 is SGHTA, CDR2 FQGNSA, per germline. CDR3 length: 13 residues. V lost 5 bases and J lost 8, with 10 bases in between.